The rows below give T cell receptor beta chains drawn from one sample of a study of blood T cell repertoires in COVID-19. The table came from immunoSEQ multiplex PCR; TCRdb's copy has only in-frame clones and leaves some out. The sample records approximately 190,000 clones, more than 85% being singletons. Sample: PBMCs or T cells enriched from blood (not recorded which). These receptors were taken from a woman in her 40s in a cohort exposed to, infected with or recovered from COVID-19 (not recorded which). Both conserved end residues are part of each CDR3. D genes are given only for firm matches. Clone size is shown for a subset of rows, as once, few, many or a class of expanded clone.

TRBV19	NA	NA	TRBJ1-4	TGTGCCAGTAGTATGGGGAGAACGGAGGACGAAAAACTGTTTTTT	CASSMGRTEDEKLFF
TRBV15	TRBD1	NA	TRBJ2-2	TGTGCCACCAGCAGAGGGGACAGGGGGCCCGGGGAGCTGTTTTTT	CATSRGDRGPGELFF
TRBV4-1	NA	NA	TRBJ1-2	TGCGCCAGCAGCCTATTACCGGGGGGGGCCGGCTATGGCTACACCTTC	CASSLLPGGAGYGYTF
TRBV6-5	TRBD1	NA	TRBJ1-1	TGTGCCAGCACCCTCTCCCAGACAGGGGGCATTGAAGCTTTCTTT	CASTLSQTGGIEAFF
TRBV5-1	TRBD2	NA	TRBJ2-7	TGCGCCAGCAGCTTAGGACTAGACTACGAGCAGTACTTC	CASSLGLDYEQYF
TRBV3-1/TRBV3-2	TRBD2	NA	TRBJ2-3	TGTGCCAGCAGCACAGGACTAGCGGGAGGGACGGATACGCAGTATTTT	CASSTGLAGGTDTQYF
TRBV27	TRBD1	NA	TRBJ1-2	TGTGCCAGCAGTTTATGGTCCCAGGGGGCGCGCGGCTACACCTTC	CASSLWSQGARGYTF
TRBV5-4	NA	NA	TRBJ2-2	TGTGCCAGCAGTATTCTAGGTCCCCACCACACCGGGGAGCTGTTTTTT	CASSILGPHHTGELFF
TRBV7-2	NA	NA	TRBJ2-1	TGTGCCAGCAGCTTAGAAATAGCGGTATCCGGCTACAATGAGCAGTTCTTC	CASSLEIAVSGYNEQFF
TRBV28	NA	few	TRBJ1-1	TGTGCCAGCAGGAGGGAACCTGAAGCTTTCTTT	CASRREPEAFF
TRBV24-1	NA	NA	TRBJ2-3	TGTGCCACCAGTGATTTGCAGGGGAACACAGATACGCAGTATTTT	CATSDLQGNTDTQYF
TRBV11-2	NA	NA	TRBJ2-7	TGTGCCAGCAGCACTATACGCGAGCAGTACTTC	CASSTIREQYF
TRBV6-5	NA	NA	TRBJ2-5	TGTGCCAGCAGTCTAGGAGGTAAACGAGAGACCCAGTACTTC	CASSLGGKRETQYF
TRBV4-1	TRBD2	NA	TRBJ2-1	TGCGCCAGCAGCCAAGTATCGACTAGCCTGTACAATGAGCAGTTCTTC	CASSQVSTSLYNEQFF
TRBV7-9	TRBD1	NA	TRBJ1-4	TGTGCCAGCAGCTTAGAAGAGGGACAGTACACAACTAATGAAAAACTGTTTTTT	CASSLEEGQYTTNEKLFF
TRBV3-1/TRBV3-2	NA	NA	TRBJ1-3	TGTGCCAGCAGCCAAGAAGGACACTACTCTGGAAACACCATATATTTT	CASSQEGHYSGNTIYF
TRBV4-1	TRBD1	NA	TRBJ1-4	TGCGCCAGCAGCCAAATTATTTTGGGGGAAGGGGGCAATGAAAAACTGTTTTTT	CASSQIILGEGGNEKLFF
TRBV14	NA	NA	TRBJ2-1	TGTGCCAGCAGCCAAGAGGCAGGGGTGCCCAATGAGCAGTTCTTC	CASSQEAGVPNEQFF
TRBV5-6	NA	once	TRBJ1-2	TGTGCCAGCAGCTTGGGAGCGGCGCAAGCCTACACCTTC	CASSLGAAQAYTF
TRBV7-9	NA	NA	TRBJ1-5	TGTGCCAGCAGCTTAGCGGGTCGACCGACAAGCAATCAGCCCCAGCATTTT	CASSLAGRPTSNQPQHF
TRBV12-3/TRBV12-4	NA	NA	TRBJ1-2	TGTGCCAGCAGAACAGACAGAATAGGCTACACCTTC	CASRTDRIGYTF
TRBV7-2	NA	NA	TRBJ1-2	TGTGCCAGCAGTAAGGAGGTGAACTATGGCTACACCTTC	CASSKEVNYGYTF
TRBV19	TRBD1	NA	TRBJ2-7	TGTGCCAGTAGTATGGGACAGGGGTACGAGCAGTACTTC	CASSMGQGYEQYF
TRBV7-9	TRBD1	NA	TRBJ1-5	TGTGCCAGCAGCTATGGACAGGGCAATCAGCCCCAGCATTTT	CASSYGQGNQPQHF
TRBV6-2/TRBV6-3	TRBD1	NA	TRBJ1-5	TGTGCCAGCAGTACAGGGGGGACTCAGCCCCAGCATTTT	CASSTGGTQPQHF
TRBV24-1	NA	NA	TRBJ2-3	TGTGCCACCAGTGATTTGCAGGCTTTAAGCACAGATACGCAGTATTTT	CATSDLQALSTDTQYF
TRBV19	TRBD1	NA	TRBJ2-7	TGTGCAACCGGGACAGGGGCCTACGAGCAGTACTTC	CATGTGAYEQYF
TRBV21-1	NA	NA	TRBJ2-7	TGTGCCAGCAGCCGAGTGATGCTAGCGGAGACCTACGAGCAGTACTTC	CASSRVMLAETYEQYF
TRBV4-2	NA	NA	TRBJ1-2	TGTGCCAGCAGCCAGACGAGCGTGGGGGGTCAGGGAACCTATGGCTACACCTTC	CASSQTSVGGQGTYGYTF
TRBV7-6	NA	NA	TRBJ1-5	TGTGCCAGCAGCCCGTCAGGGAATCGTCAGCCCCAGCATTTT	CASSPSGNRQPQHF
TRBV5-1	TRBD2	NA	TRBJ2-5	TGCGCCAGCAGCTTGGCGGCTAGCGGGGAGGAGACCCAGTACTTC	CASSLAASGEETQYF
TRBV5-4	NA	NA	TRBJ1-5	TGTGCCAGCAGCACCACTCCAGGGCAAACCCAGCATTTT	CASSTTPGQTQHF
TRBV6-5	TRBD1	NA	TRBJ2-7	TGTGCCAGCAGCCGCCTGGGACAGGGGGACTACGAGCAGTACTTC	CASSRLGQGDYEQYF
TRBV19	NA	once	TRBJ2-1	TGTGCCAGTAGTATAACCCTAGTCCATGAGCAGTTCTTC	CASSITLVHEQFF
TRBV3-1/TRBV3-2	NA	NA	TRBJ2-7	TGTGCCAGCAGTTCGGACAGCTTCTACGAGCAGTACTTC	CASSSDSFYEQYF
TRBV15	TRBD1	NA	TRBJ2-1	TGTGCCACCAGAGGGGACAGGGACTCCTACAATGAGCAGTTCTTC	CATRGDRDSYNEQFF